These 10 T cell receptor beta chains share one sample of origin, sequenced in a study of T cells after yellow fever vaccination. A single record per CDR3 protein comes from TCRdb applying MiXCR to the 5' RACE reads. This sample has 230,000 or so distinct CDR3 sequences, with about 7% found just once. The material sequenced was CD4+ T cells sorted from PBMCs, taken on the day of the yellow fever booster vaccination. The origin of the receptors is a man between 25 and 39 years old who received the YFV17D yellow fever vaccine.

The sample holds a few counts of this clonotype. In nucleotides, the CDR3 is TGTGCCAGCAGCTTAGATCTGAGCGGGGCGCGACTCGAAGCTTTCTTT. Translation gives CASSLDLSGARLEAFF. This chain uses TRBV11-2 with TRBJ1-1; the D gene is possibly TRBD1 (5 bases). V was clipped by 0 bases and J by 8 bases, with 19 bases between them. Germline V gene data show CDR1 as SGHAT and CDR2 as FQNNGV. The CDR3 runs 16 residues.

This clonotype was recorded a few times. This chain uses TRBV14 with TRBJ2-7, with TRBD2 matching over 8 bases. This CDR3 has 15 amino acids. V lost 1 base, J lost 5 bases, and 7 bases stayed unmatched. CDR1 is SGHDN and CDR2 is FVKESK in the germline V gene. DNA for the CDR3: TGTGCCAGCAGCCAAGCGCGCGGGAGGAGGAACGAGCAGTACTTC. Residues: CASSQARGRRNEQYF.

The chain joins TRBV19 to TRBJ2-1, with a possible D match to TRBD2 (5 bases). The CDR3 is 14 residues long. V was pared by 11 bases and J by 9 bases, with 23 bases between. CDR1 and CDR2 from the germline V gene are LNHDA and SQIVND (reference sequence). The CDR3 DNA follows: TGTGCCTGCCAATCGTCTGGGGTCCGGGGTGAGCAGTTCTTC. It codes for CACQSSGVRGEQFF.

This clonotype was observed a handful of times. V gene TRBV12-3 or TRBV12-4 combines with J gene TRBJ2-7, with 8 bases that match TRBD2. With 3 bases clipped from V and 9 bases from J, the junction kept 10 bases outside the gene matches. This CDR3 comprises 14 residues. The CDR3 nucleotides are TGTGCCAGCAGTTTGAGACTAGCGAGAGCGGGGCAGTACTTC. It translates to CASSLRLARAGQYF.

The rearrangement links TRBV7-9 to TRBJ1-6; D is perhaps TRBD1 (6 bases). The length of the CDR3 is 13 residues. V was pared by 3 bases and J by 8 bases, with 8 bases between. CDR1 is SEHNR and CDR2 is FQNEAQ in the germline V gene (reference sequence). This CDR3 reads CASSLRTDSPLHF. The CDR3 DNA sequence: TGTGCCAGCAGCTTGAGGACAGATTCACCCCTCCACTTT. Together with reference TRBV7-9 and TRBJ1-6, the CDR3 gives the full variable domain: DTGVSQNPRHKITKRGQNVTFRCDPISEHNRLYWYRQTLGQGPEFLTYFQNEAQLEKSRLLSDRFSAERPKGSFSTLEIQRTEQGDSAMYLCASSLRTDSPLHFGNGTRLTVT.

Written as DNA, the CDR3 is TGTGCCAGCAGCTTGCGGGGGGGTGAAAAACTGTTTTTT. Translated: CASSLRGGEKLFF. This sequence joins TRBV5-4 and TRBJ1-4, with D maybe TRBD1 (5 bases). The CDR3 has 13 residues. Germline-derived CDR1 and CDR2 are SGHNT and YYREEE (reference sequence). Trimming cost V 1 base and J 7 bases, with 8 bases left between them.

This clonotype was seen a few times. The chain links TRBV4-2 to TRBJ1-1; 10 positions match TRBD1. In germline, CDR1 is LGHNA, CDR2 YNFKEQ. The CDR3 loop spans 15 amino acids. Trimming cost V 0 bases and J 10 bases; bases outside gene matches: 8. As DNA, the CDR3 is TGTGCCAGCAGCCAAGACTTTCGACAGGGGGCGAGAGCTTTCTTT. Its translation: CASSQDFRQGARAFF.

The chain links TRBV7-2 to TRBJ2-1; a possible D gene is TRBD2 (5 bases). This CDR3 has 13 residues. V was shortened by 4 bases and J by 4 bases, with 8 bases between the two germline ends. CDR1 SGHTA and CDR2 FQGNSA come from the germline V gene. The CDR3 DNA reads TGTGCCAGCAGCTGGACTTGGTACAATGAGCAGTTCTTC. This gives the protein CASSWTWYNEQFF.

A remark on this clonotype: A much larger clonotype is one base distant, so this may be a read error. The chain employs TRBV5-1 and TRBJ2-1, with D unresolved. Trimming pared 2 bases from V and 7 bases from J, leaving 13 bases between. Germline V gives CDR1 SGHRS, CDR2 YFSETQ. The CDR3 totals 14 residues. CDR3 in amino acids: CASSFRRSENEQFF. DNA for the CDR3: TGCGCCAGCAGCTTCCGGAGATCAGAGAATGAGCAGTTCTTC. Full variable domain (remainder filled in from reference TRBV5-1 and TRBJ2-1): KAGVTQTPRYLIKTRGQQVTLSCSPISGHRSVSWYQQTPGQGLQFLFEYFSETQRNKGNFPGRFSGRQFSNSRSEMNVSTLELGDSALYLCASSFRRSENEQFFGPGTRLTVL.

In its sample, this clonotype was seen a few times. V and J are TRBV7-2 and TRBJ2-1, with 10 bases identical to TRBD2. The length of the CDR3 is 15 residues. Germline lookup yields CDR1 SGHTA and CDR2 FQGNSA. V shed 5 bases and J 2 bases; nucleotides not matched to a gene: 3. This chain's CDR3 is CASSPTSGAYNEQFF. The CDR3 DNA is TGTGCCAGCAGCCCCACTAGCGGGGCCTACAATGAGCAGTTCTTC.